What follows are 6 T cell receptor beta chains derived from one specimen sequenced in a study of blood T cell repertoires in COVID-19. Assay used: immunoSEQ multiplex PCR; TCRdb lists only in-frame clones, some missing. Of some 300,000 clones listed, approximately 84% are singletons. Input material: PBMCs or T cells enriched from blood (not recorded which). The receptors here all came from a woman aged 25 to 39 who had recovered from COVID-19.

The chain couples TRBV5-1 to TRBJ1-1, with 10 positions matching TRBD1. Per the germline V gene, CDR1 is SGHRS and CDR2 is YFSETQ. V lost 4 bases, J lost 3 bases, and 9 bases stayed unmatched. The CDR3 loop spans 16 amino acids. The CDR3 region is CASSKDRGRPDTEAFF. The CDR3 bases are TGCGCCAGCAGCAAAGACAGGGGGCGCCCGGACACTGAAGCTTTCTTT.

The chain combines TRBV10-3 with TRBJ1-4, with 9 bases fitting TRBD1. The J segment lost 5 bases and the V segment lost 0 bases, leaving 1 base of the junction unmatched. The CDR3 loop spans 15 amino acids. Germline CDR1 is ENHRY and CDR2 is SYGVKD. In DNA, the CDR3 is TGTGCCATCAGTGAGTCGACAGGGGGAAATGAAAAACTGTTTTTT. Translated, it gives CAISESTGGNEKLFF.

The V gene is TRBV5-1, the J gene TRBJ2-2; D gene uncertain. Trimming removed 0 bases at V and 2 bases at J, with 14 bases between. This CDR3 contains 17 residues. The germline V gene has CDR1 SGHRS and CDR2 YFSETQ. The CDR3 DNA is TGCGCCAGCAGCTTGGATGTGGGCAGCCCCAACACCGGGGAGCTGTTTTTT. Translated: CASSLDVGSPNTGELFF. Drawing the rest from reference TRBV5-1 and TRBJ2-2, the complete variable domain is KAGVTQTPRYLIKTRGQQVTLSCSPISGHRSVSWYQQTPGQGLQFLFEYFSETQRNKGNFPGRFSGRQFSNSRSEMNVSTLELGDSALYLCASSLDVGSPNTGELFFGEGSRLTVL.

The chain employs TRBV28 and TRBJ1-4; 9 nucleotides align to TRBD1. Germline-derived CDR1 and CDR2 are MDHEN and SYDVKM. Trimming at V came to 5 bases and at J to 6 bases, leaving 10 bases not matched to a gene. The CDR3 runs 16 residues. The CDR3 DNA reads as TGTGCCAGCAGTCTGGCACAGGGGGCAGGGGATGAAAAACTGTTTTTT. It yields the protein CASSLAQGAGDEKLFF.

This clone has a single count. The chain links TRBV24-1 to TRBJ1-4; 7 bases map to TRBD1. After removal of 6 bases from V and 6 bases from J, the junction contained 3 bases not matched to a gene. This CDR3 contains 13 residues. Germline CDR1 and CDR2: KGHDR and SFDVKD. The CDR3 spells CATSRTGYEKLFF. The CDR3 region has the DNA TGTGCCACCAGTCGGACAGGATATGAAAAACTGTTTTTT.

The CDR3 is CASSPKGQISTDTQYF. The CDR3 bases are TGTGCCAGCTCACCTAAGGGACAGATTAGCACAGATACGCAGTATTTT. The chain is built from TRBV18 and TRBJ2-3; TRBD1 aligns across 7 bases. V lost 3 bases and J lost 0; bases outside the gene matches: 6. CDR1 is KGHSH, CDR2 LQKENI, per germline. This CDR3 comprises 16 residues.